Included here is one T cell receptor beta chain sequence, with context. Its antigen is unidentified. This entry belongs to a study of blood T cells in healthy people across ages. Study-wide results and caveats: CMV status of donors was not determined, possibly confounding expanded clonotype changes.

Trimming removed 0 bases from V and 3 bases from J, with 11 bases in between. Germline CDR1 and CDR2: DFQATT and SNEGSKA (reference sequence). The CDR3 runs to 14 residues. Using a J-beta primer mix together with a sample-barcoded 5' primer, a second PCR was run for about 7 to 12 cycles. TCRdb reprocessed the 5' RACE reads via MiXCR and lists one record per CDR3 protein. The table records approximately 820,000 distinct CDR3 sequences, under 45% of them present only once. The TCR sequence derives from a man in his fifties or sixties in good health. The V gene is TRBV20-1, the J gene TRBJ1-2, with D possibly TRBD1 on 5 matching bases. Sequenced: blood. CDR3 sequence: CSARDGGGYYGYTF. The CDR3 DNA is TGCAGTGCTAGAGACGGGGGGGGTTACTATGGCTACACCTTC.